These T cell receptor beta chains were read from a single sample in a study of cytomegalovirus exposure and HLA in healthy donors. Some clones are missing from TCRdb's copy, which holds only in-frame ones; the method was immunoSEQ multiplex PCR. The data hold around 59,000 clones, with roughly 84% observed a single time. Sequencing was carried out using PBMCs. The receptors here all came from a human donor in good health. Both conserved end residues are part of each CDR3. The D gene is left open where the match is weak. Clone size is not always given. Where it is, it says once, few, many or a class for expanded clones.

CDR3 DNA: TGTGCCAGCAGCCGAAAACCAGGGGGCTCGTATTACACCGGGGAGCTGTTTTTT
CDR3 protein: CASSRKPGGSYYTGELFF
clone size: NA
J gene: TRBJ2-2
V gene: TRBV5-4
D gene: TRBD1

CDR3 DNA: TGCGCCAGCAGCTTGGCCGGAGCAGGGCAGGAGACCCAGTACTTC
CDR3 protein: CASSLAGAGQETQYF
clone size: NA
J gene: TRBJ2-5
V gene: TRBV5-1
D gene: NA

CDR3 DNA: TGTGCCAGCAGCGTAGTATCAGGGAACACTGAAGCTTTCTTT
CDR3 protein: CASSVVSGNTEAFF
clone size: NA
J gene: TRBJ1-1
V gene: TRBV9
D gene: NA

CDR3 DNA: TGTGCCAGCAGCCTGGGCCCTGAACGAGCCTCCTATAATTCACCCCTCCACTTT
CDR3 protein: CASSLGPERASYNSPLHF
clone size: NA
J gene: TRBJ1-6
V gene: TRBV7-2
D gene: NA

CDR3 DNA: TGTTCCAGCAGCTTAGTCGGGGGAAGAGATTCACCCCTCCACTTT
CDR3 protein: CSSSLVGGRDSPLHF
clone size: NA
J gene: TRBJ1-6
V gene: TRBV7-9
D gene: NA

CDR3 DNA: TGTGCCAGCAGTTCCCTGGGTAGCGGGAGCTACGAGCAGTACTTC
CDR3 protein: CASSSLGSGSYEQYF
clone size: few
J gene: TRBJ2-7
V gene: TRBV27
D gene: TRBD2

CDR3 DNA: TGTGCCAGTAGTATATCGACAGGATCTAATCAGCCCCAGCATTTT
CDR3 protein: CASSISTGSNQPQHF
clone size: NA
J gene: TRBJ1-5
V gene: TRBV19
D gene: NA

CDR3 DNA: TGTGCCAGCAGCTTAAATGCGGGATATGAGCAGTTCTTC
CDR3 protein: CASSLNAGYEQFF
clone size: NA
J gene: TRBJ2-1
V gene: TRBV7-9
D gene: NA

CDR3 DNA: TGTGCCAGCAGAAAGGGGGATCAGCCCCAGCATTTT
CDR3 protein: CASRKGDQPQHF
clone size: NA
J gene: TRBJ1-5
V gene: TRBV28
D gene: NA

CDR3 DNA: TGTGCCAGCGGGCGTGCCACAGATACGCAGTATTTT
CDR3 protein: CASGRATDTQYF
clone size: NA
J gene: TRBJ2-3
V gene: TRBV5-4
D gene: NA

CDR3 DNA: TGTGCCAGCAGCCGCTCCCACGGGTACGAGCAGTACTTC
CDR3 protein: CASSRSHGYEQYF
clone size: NA
J gene: TRBJ2-7
V gene: TRBV14
D gene: NA

CDR3 DNA: TGTGCCATCAGAGAGACAGGGCTGAACACTGAAGCTTTCTTT
CDR3 protein: CAIRETGLNTEAFF
clone size: NA
J gene: TRBJ1-1
V gene: TRBV10-3
D gene: TRBD1

CDR3 DNA: TGCGCCAGCAGCCTAGCGGGAGGTGGGGACACCGGGGAGCTGTTTTTT
CDR3 protein: CASSLAGGGDTGELFF
clone size: few
J gene: TRBJ2-2
V gene: TRBV4-3
D gene: TRBD2

CDR3 DNA: TGTGCCACCAGCAGAGATATAGGGGACAGGGTAGAAGAGCAGTACTTC
CDR3 protein: CATSRDIGDRVEEQYF
clone size: few
J gene: TRBJ2-7
V gene: TRBV15
D gene: TRBD1

CDR3 DNA: TGTGCCAGCAGCGGGTGGACAGGGGGCTTGGCCAAAAACATTCAGTACTTC
CDR3 protein: CASSGWTGGLAKNIQYF
clone size: NA
J gene: TRBJ2-4
V gene: TRBV14
D gene: TRBD1

CDR3 DNA: TGTGCCAGCAGCTTAGTGTCGTCCGAGGGCGCCCAGTACTTC
CDR3 protein: CASSLVSSEGAQYF
clone size: few
J gene: TRBJ2-5
V gene: TRBV7-2
D gene: NA

CDR3 DNA: TGTGCCAGCTCACCACCTAGCTCTGACGAGCAGTACTTC
CDR3 protein: CASSPPSSDEQYF
clone size: NA
J gene: TRBJ2-7
V gene: TRBV18
D gene: NA

CDR3 DNA: TGTGCCAGCAGAATACACAGGGATATACGAGTGCAGTACTTC
CDR3 protein: CASRIHRDIRVQYF
clone size: NA
J gene: TRBJ2-7
V gene: TRBV28
D gene: NA

CDR3 DNA: TGTGCCAGCAGCCTCAGGGTCTATGGCTACACCTTC
CDR3 protein: CASSLRVYGYTF
clone size: NA
J gene: TRBJ1-2
V gene: TRBV7-2
D gene: NA

CDR3 DNA: TGTGCCAGTAGTGGGACCGGGACTAGCGTCCACGAGCAGTACTTC
CDR3 protein: CASSGTGTSVHEQYF
clone size: few
J gene: TRBJ2-7
V gene: TRBV19
D gene: TRBD2

CDR3 DNA: TGTGCCACTCCGGGATCCAGGCTGCGCACTGAAGCTTTCTTT
CDR3 protein: CATPGSRLRTEAFF
clone size: once
J gene: TRBJ1-1
V gene: TRBV10-3
D gene: NA

CDR3 DNA: TGTGCCAGCAGTTTCGAGGGGACAGATTCTTTCAACTATGGCTACACCTTC
CDR3 protein: CASSFEGTDSFNYGYTF
clone size: NA
J gene: TRBJ1-2
V gene: TRBV28
D gene: TRBD1

CDR3 DNA: TGTGCCAGCAGTGAAGCGGTGGAAGGGGCCGAAGCTTTCTTT
CDR3 protein: CASSEAVEGAEAFF
clone size: NA
J gene: TRBJ1-1
V gene: TRBV6-1
D gene: NA

CDR3 DNA: TGTGCCTGGAGTGTACGAGGGAACACTGAAGCTTTCTTT
CDR3 protein: CAWSVRGNTEAFF
clone size: NA
J gene: TRBJ1-1
V gene: TRBV30
D gene: NA

CDR3 DNA: TGTGCCAGCAGTGATCTAGCGGGAGGAGTTAACATTCAGTACTTC
CDR3 protein: CASSDLAGGVNIQYF
clone size: few
J gene: TRBJ2-4
V gene: TRBV28
D gene: TRBD2

CDR3 DNA: TGTGCCAGTAGCCCGGACAGATACTCCTACGAGCAGTACTTC
CDR3 protein: CASSPDRYSYEQYF
clone size: NA
J gene: TRBJ2-7
V gene: TRBV27
D gene: NA

CDR3 DNA: TGTGGCTCGCTATTAAACACTGAAGCTTTCTTT
CDR3 protein: CGSLLNTEAFF
clone size: NA
J gene: TRBJ1-1
V gene: TRBV28
D gene: NA

CDR3 DNA: TGTGCCAGCAGCCCTCGGACTATGAACACTGAAGCTTTCTTT
CDR3 protein: CASSPRTMNTEAFF
clone size: NA
J gene: TRBJ1-1
V gene: TRBV7-9
D gene: NA

CDR3 DNA: TGCGCCAGCAGCTTGGAGTTAGGGGGATGTGGCTACACCTTC
CDR3 protein: CASSLELGGCGYTF
clone size: NA
J gene: TRBJ1-2
V gene: TRBV5-1
D gene: NA

CDR3 DNA: TGTGCCAGTAGCGGGGGGGGGTGGTGTGAGCAGTTCTTC
CDR3 protein: CASSGGGWCEQFF
clone size: NA
J gene: TRBJ2-1
V gene: TRBV19
D gene: TRBD2

CDR3 DNA: TGTGCCAGCTCCATTGGGGGCAACACCGGGGAGCTGTTTTTT
CDR3 protein: CASSIGGNTGELFF
clone size: few
J gene: TRBJ2-2
V gene: TRBV11-1
D gene: NA

CDR3 DNA: TGTGCCAGCAGTTACCAGACAGGGGCCGGGGCAGATACGCAGTATTTT
CDR3 protein: CASSYQTGAGADTQYF
clone size: NA
J gene: TRBJ2-3
V gene: TRBV6-6
D gene: TRBD1

CDR3 DNA: TGTGCCAGTAGTAGGACAGACTATAACACTGAAGCTTTCTTT
CDR3 protein: CASSRTDYNTEAFF
clone size: NA
J gene: TRBJ1-1
V gene: TRBV19
D gene: NA

CDR3 DNA: TGTGCCAGCAGCGTAGGTGGTAGCCTAGACTACGAGCAGTACTTC
CDR3 protein: CASSVGGSLDYEQYF
clone size: NA
J gene: TRBJ2-7
V gene: TRBV9
D gene: NA

CDR3 DNA: TGCGCCAGCAGCCCCGGACTGATTTTTAATGAAAAACTGTTTTTT
CDR3 protein: CASSPGLIFNEKLFF
clone size: NA
J gene: TRBJ1-4
V gene: TRBV5-1
D gene: NA

CDR3 DNA: TGTGCCAGCAGTCCTACTGACAGGGGCACCGGGGAGCTGTTTTTT
CDR3 protein: CASSPTDRGTGELFF
clone size: NA
J gene: TRBJ2-2
V gene: TRBV28
D gene: TRBD1